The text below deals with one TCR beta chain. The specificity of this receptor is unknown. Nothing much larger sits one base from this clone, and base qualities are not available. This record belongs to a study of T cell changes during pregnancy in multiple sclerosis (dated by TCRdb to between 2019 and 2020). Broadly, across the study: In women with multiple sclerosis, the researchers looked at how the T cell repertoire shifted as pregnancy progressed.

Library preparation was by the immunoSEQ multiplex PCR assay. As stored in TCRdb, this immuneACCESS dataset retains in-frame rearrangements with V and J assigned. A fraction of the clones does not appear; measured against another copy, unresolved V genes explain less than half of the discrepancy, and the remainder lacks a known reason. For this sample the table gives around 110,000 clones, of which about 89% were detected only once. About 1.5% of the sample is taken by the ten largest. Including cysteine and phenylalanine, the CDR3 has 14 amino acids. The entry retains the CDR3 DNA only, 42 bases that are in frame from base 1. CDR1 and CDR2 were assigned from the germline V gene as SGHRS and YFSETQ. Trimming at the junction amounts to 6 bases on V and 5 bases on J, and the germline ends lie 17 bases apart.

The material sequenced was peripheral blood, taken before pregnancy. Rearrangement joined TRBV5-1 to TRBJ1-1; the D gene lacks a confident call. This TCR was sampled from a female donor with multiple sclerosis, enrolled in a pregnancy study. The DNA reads TGCGCCAGCACCACTGCAGTACTAGGGACTGAAGCTTTCTTT. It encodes CASTTAVLGTEAFF.